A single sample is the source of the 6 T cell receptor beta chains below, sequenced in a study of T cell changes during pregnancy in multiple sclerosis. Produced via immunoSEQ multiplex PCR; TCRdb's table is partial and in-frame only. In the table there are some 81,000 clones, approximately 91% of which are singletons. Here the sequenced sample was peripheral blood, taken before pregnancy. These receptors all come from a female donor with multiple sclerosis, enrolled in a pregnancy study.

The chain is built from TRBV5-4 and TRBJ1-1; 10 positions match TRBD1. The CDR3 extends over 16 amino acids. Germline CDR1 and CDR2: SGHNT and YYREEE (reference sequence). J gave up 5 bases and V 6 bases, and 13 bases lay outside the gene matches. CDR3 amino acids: CASTRTGGGVGTEAFF. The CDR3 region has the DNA TGTGCCAGCACCCGGACAGGGGGGGGAGTTGGTACTGAAGCTTTCTTT. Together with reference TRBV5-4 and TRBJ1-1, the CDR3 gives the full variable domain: ETGVTQSPTHLIKTRGQQVTLRCSSQSGHNTVSWYQQALGQGPQFIFQYYREEENGRGNFPPRFSGLQFPNYSSELNVNALELDDSALYLCASTRTGGGVGTEAFFGQGTRLTVV.

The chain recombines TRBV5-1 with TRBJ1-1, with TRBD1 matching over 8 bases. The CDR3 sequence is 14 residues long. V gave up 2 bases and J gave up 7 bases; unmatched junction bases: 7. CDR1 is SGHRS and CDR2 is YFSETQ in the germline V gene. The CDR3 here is CASSFAGQGHEAFF. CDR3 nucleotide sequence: TGCGCCAGCAGCTTCGCCGGACAGGGTCATGAAGCTTTCTTT.

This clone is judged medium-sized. The CDR3 DNA sequence: TGCGCCAGCAGCCAGATTAGCGGGGGGTGGTACGAGCAGTACTTC. Translated, it gives CASSQISGGWYEQYF. The J gene is TRBJ2-7, the V gene TRBV4-1; TRBD2 agrees at 10 bases. The germline V gene encodes CDR1 MGHRA and CDR2 YSYEKL. The J segment lost 4 bases and the V segment lost 3 bases, leaving 6 bases of the junction unmatched. The CDR3 has 15 residues.

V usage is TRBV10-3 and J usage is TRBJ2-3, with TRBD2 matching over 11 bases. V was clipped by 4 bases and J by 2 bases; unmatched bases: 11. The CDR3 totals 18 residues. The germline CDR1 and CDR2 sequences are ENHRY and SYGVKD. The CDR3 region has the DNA TGTGCCATCAGTGCTCAACTAGCGGGGGAAACGCACACAGATACGCAGTATTTT. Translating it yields CAISAQLAGETHTDTQYF.

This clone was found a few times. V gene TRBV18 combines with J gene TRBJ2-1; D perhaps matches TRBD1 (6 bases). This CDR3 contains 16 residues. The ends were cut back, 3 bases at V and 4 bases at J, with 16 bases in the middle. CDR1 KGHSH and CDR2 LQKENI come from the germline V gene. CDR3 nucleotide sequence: TGTGCCAGCTCACCTCCCTGGGGTGACAGGTACAATGAGCAGTTCTTC. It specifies CASSPPWGDRYNEQFF.

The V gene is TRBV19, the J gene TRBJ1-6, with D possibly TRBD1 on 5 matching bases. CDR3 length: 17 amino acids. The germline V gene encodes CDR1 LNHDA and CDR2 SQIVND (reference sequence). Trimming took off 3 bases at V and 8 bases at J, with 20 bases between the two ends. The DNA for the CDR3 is TGTGCCAGTAGTATTGACCCCAGGGCTCGGTCGTATTCACCCCTCCACTTT. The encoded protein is CASSIDPRARSYSPLHF.